What follows is one TCR beta chain and its context. No antigen is known for it. The authors' processing: Junction-only immunoSEQ sequences carried no quality scores, so filtering differed. Measured with immunoSEQ multiplex PCR; TCRdb has only the in-frame clones, and not every one. V and J calls and clone size are copied from that table; D and trimming were computed from the DNA. The top ten hold about 0.13% of the sample, which has roughly 2 million clones, under 97% seen once. Germline V lookup: CDR1 MDHEN, CDR2 SYDVKM. The CDR3 has 14 residues. Trimming cost V 7 bases and J 5 bases, with 15 bases left between them. The sample is drawn from a study of shared clonotypes between healthy human individuals. Whole-study findings and limits: The study drew on few donors, limiting represented genetic and exposure-history diversity. Clonotype sharing across a handful of donors was observed for around 5% of naive CD4 clonotypes. Clonotypes shared by all four donors outscored non-shared clonotypes in generation probability.

The sample was naive CD4+ T cells sorted from blood. Subset: CD45RA+ positively selected. The sequence derives from a man aged 18 to 30 in good health. V and J are TRBV28 and TRBJ1-5, with D perhaps matching TRBD1 (5 bases). CDR3: CASKKRGWDQPQHF. DNA of the CDR3: TGTGCCAGCAAGAAGAGGGGTTGGGATCAGCCCCAGCATTTT.